The 13 T cell receptor beta chains presented below share a single source sample, sequenced in a study of control samples from healthy donors and cancer patients. Assay: immunoSEQ multiplex PCR; the TCRdb copy retains only in-frame clones and omits some. The table has under 90,000 clones, about 92% seen once. Specimen: blood. These receptor sequences come from a woman aged 60-75 years in good health.

The V call is TRBV6-5, the J call TRBJ1-5; tentative D call: TRBD1 (6 bases). V lost 6 bases, J lost 4 bases, and 10 bases lay in between. This CDR3 is 13 amino acids long. Germline V gene lookup returns CDR1 MNHEY and CDR2 SVGAGI. The CDR3 sequence: CASSGTQNQPQHF. In nucleotides, the CDR3 is TGTGCCAGCAGCGGGACACAAAATCAGCCCCAGCATTTT.

This chain joins TRBV7-2 and TRBJ2-7, with a tentative D call TRBD1 (5 bases). Trimming removed 0 bases from V and 5 bases from J, with 8 bases in between. Germline V gene lookup returns CDR1 SGHTA and CDR2 FQGNSA. The CDR3 totals 13 residues. The CDR3 region has the DNA TGTGCCAGCAGCTTAGCGGGGCAGCACGAGCAGTACTTC. This codes for CASSLAGQHEQYF.

The rearrangement uses TRBV24-1 and TRBJ1-2; TRBD1 is a possible D gene (6 bases). This CDR3 spans 13 amino acids. The V gene lost 6 bases and the J gene lost 2 bases, with 9 bases spanning the gap. Germline-derived CDR1 and CDR2 are KGHDR and SFDVKD. The CDR3 DNA reads TGTGCCACCAGTTCAGGGGCCAACTATGGCTACACCTTC. Its protein is CATSSGANYGYTF.

The V and J genes are TRBV6-6 and TRBJ2-4; the D is unclear. Trimming stripped 5 bases from V and 9 bases from J, with 11 bases between. The CDR3 is 12 residues long. CDR1 and CDR2 (germline): MNHNY, SVGAGI (reference sequence). Here the CDR3 DNA reads TGTGCCAGCAGTCCCGAAAAGGGCATTCAGTACTTC. Protein: CASSPEKGIQYF.

The V call is TRBV30, the J call TRBJ1-6; D gene uncertain. Trimming pared 4 bases from V and 0 bases from J, leaving 13 bases between. The CDR3 sequence is 16 residues long. Germline V gene lookup returns CDR1 GTSNPN and CDR2 SVGIG (reference sequence). In nucleotides, the CDR3 is TGTGCCTGGACCAAGAGTGCGGGCTCCTATAATTCACCCCTCCACTTT. It specifies CAWTKSAGSYNSPLHF. The whole variable domain, filled in from reference TRBV30 and TRBJ1-6, reads SQTIHQWPATLVQPVGSPLSLECTVEGTSNPNLYWYRQAAGRGLQLLFYSVGIGQISSEVPQNLSASRPQDRQFILSSKKLLLSDSGFYLCAWTKSAGSYNSPLHFGNGTRLTVT.

This chain links TRBV15 with TRBJ1-4; the D is unclear. The ends were cut back, 5 bases at V and 8 bases at J, with 21 bases in the middle. The CDR3 length is 16 residues. Germline CDR1 LNHNV, CDR2 YYDKDF (reference sequence). The CDR3 is CATSPNSASGWEKLFF. CDR3 coding DNA: TGTGCCACCAGCCCGAACTCCGCCAGCGGGTGGGAAAAACTGTTTTTT.

CDR3 sequence reads: CASSHRETFSYEQYF. The CDR3 DNA follows: TGTGCCAGCAGCCATAGGGAAACTTTCTCCTACGAGCAGTACTTC. The chain employs TRBV3-1 (or the pseudogene TRBV3-2) and TRBJ2-7, with D unresolved. This CDR3 is 15 amino acids long. Germline V gene data show CDR1 as LGHDT and CDR2 as YNNKEL (reference sequence). Trimming stripped 3 bases from V and 0 bases from J, with 12 bases between.

The chain employs TRBV30 and TRBJ2-3, with D possibly being TRBD2 (6 bases). The CDR3 is 14 residues long. Germline assignment: CDR1 GTSNPN and CDR2 SVGIG (reference sequence). The V and J ends lost 3 bases and 5 bases respectively, with 15 bases between them. CDR3 sequence reads: CAWRTEGRRDTQYF. The DNA of the CDR3 is TGTGCCTGGAGGACGGAGGGGCGTAGAGATACGCAGTATTTT.

The chain uses TRBV6-5 and TRBJ2-7, with a possible D match to TRBD1 (6 bases). The germline V and J ends were trimmed by 6 bases and 2 bases, with 17 bases remaining between them. CDR1 is MNHEY, CDR2 SVGAGI, per germline. CDR3 size: 15 residues. The CDR3: CASRTTQGVAYEQYF. DNA for the CDR3: TGTGCCAGCAGGACAACACAGGGTGTTGCCTACGAGCAGTACTTC.

V and J are TRBV7-2 and TRBJ2-7; 11 nucleotides match TRBD2. CDR1 SGHTA and CDR2 FQGNSA come from the germline V gene. Unmatched junction bases numbered 3, after V lost 2 bases and J lost 3 bases. The CDR3 length is 15 residues. CDR3 loop: CASSLTGTSGYEQYF. The CDR3 bases are TGTGCCAGCAGCTTAACCGGGACTAGCGGCTACGAGCAGTACTTC.

A note on this clone: Other DNA sequences in this sample translate to the same CDR3. The CDR3 loop is CASSTPQGGNQPQHF. The CDR3 nucleotides read TGTGCCAGCAGTACGCCACAGGGAGGGAATCAGCCCCAGCATTTT. The chain recombines TRBV28 with TRBJ1-5; tentative D call: TRBD1 (6 bases). The CDR3 spans 15 residues. V was shortened by 5 bases and J by 4 bases, with 15 bases between the two germline ends. The germline V gene encodes CDR1 MDHEN and CDR2 SYDVKM. The variable domain in full, completed from reference TRBV28 and TRBJ1-5, reads DVKVTQSSRYLVKRTGEKVFLECVQDMDHENMFWYRQDPGLGLRLIYFSYDVKMKEKGDIPEGYSVSREKKERFSLILESASTNQTSMYLCASSTPQGGNQPQHFGDGTRLSIL.

The J gene is TRBJ2-2, the V gene TRBV7-3; 9 bases agree with TRBD2. The germline V gene has CDR1 SGHTA and CDR2 FQGTGA. With 5 bases clipped from V and 6 bases from J, the junction kept 7 bases outside the gene matches. There are 15 residues in the CDR3. For the CDR3, the DNA is TGTGCCAGCAGCCTAGCGGGATTAGGCGCCGGGGAGCTGTTTTTT. It translates to CASSLAGLGAGELFF.

The rearrangement joins TRBV11-2 to TRBJ1-1, with 7 bases lining up with TRBD1. This CDR3 is built from 16 residues. The V and J ends lost 6 bases and 2 bases, in that order; junction bases with no gene match: 12. The germline V gene encodes CDR1 SGHAT and CDR2 FQNNGV. CDR3 sequence reads: CASRSRPGQTNTEAFF. Here the CDR3 DNA reads TGTGCCAGCAGATCTAGGCCGGGACAGACCAACACTGAAGCTTTCTTT.